Listed below are T cell receptor beta chains from one sample, sequenced in a study of PD-1 blockade in classical Hodgkin lymphoma. Profiled with immunoSEQ multiplex PCR; TCRdb holds only in-frame clones, not every one. This sample yields about 27,000 clones, of which around 84% are seen a single time; around 35% belongs to the top ten. Sequenced material: peripheral blood mononuclear cells (PBMCs), taken before the second cycle of nivolumab. The origin of the receptors is a human donor with classical Hodgkin lymphoma. Both conserved end residues are part of each CDR3. A D gene is named only where the DNA matches it firmly. Size tells how often a clone was seen (once, few, many) or the class of an expanded clone, and some rows leave it out.

D gene	clone size	V gene	J gene	CDR3 DNA	CDR3 protein
TRBD2	.	TRBV18	TRBJ2-2	TGTGCCAGCTCACCTACTAGCGGGGGGGCCACCTTGGAGCTGTTTTTT	CASSPTSGGATLELFF
.	few	TRBV28	TRBJ1-5	TGTGCCAGCAGTCGACCCCCCAATCAGCCCCAGCATTTT	CASSRPPNQPQHF
.	once	TRBV4-3	TRBJ2-1	TGCGCCAGCAGCACAGACCCGAGCTCCTACAATGAGCAGTTCTTC	CASSTDPSSYNEQFF
.	.	TRBV14	TRBJ2-5	TGTGCCAGCAGCCAGATCCTAGGGGAGACCCAGTACTTC	CASSQILGETQYF
TRBD1	.	TRBV4-2	TRBJ2-3	TGTGCCAGCAGCCAACGGACAGGGTCGGGGAGCACAGATACGCAGTATTTT	CASSQRTGSGSTDTQYF
.	.	TRBV19	TRBJ1-5	TGTGCCAGTACTAGACAGGAGTGGAATCAGCCCCAGCATTTT	CASTRQEWNQPQHF
TRBD1	.	TRBV9	TRBJ2-7	TGTGCCAGCAGCTTACACCCGGGACAGGTTTCCTACGAGCAGTACTTC	CASSLHPGQVSYEQYF
.	.	TRBV9	TRBJ2-2	TGTGCCACCGGGAAGTACACCGGGGAGCTGTTTTTT	CATGKYTGELFF
TRBD1	.	TRBV28	TRBJ1-5	TGTGCCAGCAGTTCTGGGGACAGGGGGCTTGGGCAGCCCCAGCATTTT	CASSSGDRGLGQPQHF
.	.	TRBV5-1	TRBJ2-2	TGCGCCAGCAGCTTGATCGTAAGGGGGGGCGACACCGGGGAGCTGTTTTTT	CASSLIVRGGDTGELFF
.	few	TRBV9	TRBJ1-4	TGTGCCAGCAGCCTGCCGGGCACGAGTGAAAAACTGTTTTTT	CASSLPGTSEKLFF
.	.	TRBV5-4	TRBJ2-2	TGTGCCAGCAGCTTAGTAATCTCAGGGCTGAACACCGGGGAGCTGTTTTTT	CASSLVISGLNTGELFF
.	.	TRBV10-2	TRBJ1-2	TGCGCCAGCAGGGACACAGGGTACTATGGCTACACCTTC	CASRDTGYYGYTF
.	few	TRBV5-1	TRBJ1-4	TGCGCCAGCAGCTTGGCCGTAGGGGGGGATGAAAAACTGTTTTTT	CASSLAVGGDEKLFF
.	.	TRBV6-5	TRBJ1-1	TGTGCCAGCAGTTACGCGCCAGGGAATGAAGCTTTCTTT	CASSYAPGNEAFF
TRBD1	.	TRBV30	TRBJ2-7	TGTGCCTGGCGGTGGAGAGGGGAACAGGGGTCTTACCACGAGCAGTACTTC	CAWRWRGEQGSYHEQYF
.	.	TRBV4-3	TRBJ2-5	TGCGCCAGCAGCTTGGCCCCAGAGACCCAGTACTTC	CASSLAPETQYF